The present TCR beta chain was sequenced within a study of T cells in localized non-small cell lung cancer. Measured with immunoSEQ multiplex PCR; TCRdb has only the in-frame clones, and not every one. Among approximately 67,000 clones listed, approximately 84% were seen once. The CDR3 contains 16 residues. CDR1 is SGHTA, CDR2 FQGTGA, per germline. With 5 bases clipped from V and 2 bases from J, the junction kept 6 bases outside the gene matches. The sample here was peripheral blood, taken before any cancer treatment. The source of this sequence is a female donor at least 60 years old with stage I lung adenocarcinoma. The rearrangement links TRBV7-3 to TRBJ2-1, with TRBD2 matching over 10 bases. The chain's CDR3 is CASSQAGGLPYNEQFF. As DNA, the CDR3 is TGTGCCAGCAGCCAAGCGGGGGGGCTGCCCTACAATGAGCAGTTCTTC.